This T cell receptor (beta chain) stems from a study of immune evolution from preneoplasia to lung adenocarcinoma. TCRdb's copy holds only in-frame clones and misses some; the assay was immunoSEQ multiplex PCR. The sample gives thousands of clones, 80% to 85% of which show up once; less than 15% is in the top ten. General observations from the study: Later-stage lesions appeared to have more T cells, more diversity, less clonality. Top clone share appeared to fall from AAH through AIS, MIA, adenocarcinoma.

With regard to this clone: Its matching antigen is unknown.

This CDR3 spans 17 amino acids. Germline V gives CDR1 SGDLS, CDR2 YYNGEE. V was pared by 0 bases and J by 0 bases, with 3 bases of the junction left unmatched. Two lung cancer pathologists independently confirmed each histologic diagnosis. The V and J genes are TRBV9 and TRBJ1-4, with 9 bases identical to TRBD1. The receptor's source is a person in their 40s with lung adenocarcinoma. The sample was FFPE adjacent normal lung tissue. The CDR3 DNA follows: TGTGCCAGCAGCGTAGAACAGGGGGCCTCAACTAATGAAAAACTGTTTTTT. It translates to CASSVEQGASTNEKLFF.